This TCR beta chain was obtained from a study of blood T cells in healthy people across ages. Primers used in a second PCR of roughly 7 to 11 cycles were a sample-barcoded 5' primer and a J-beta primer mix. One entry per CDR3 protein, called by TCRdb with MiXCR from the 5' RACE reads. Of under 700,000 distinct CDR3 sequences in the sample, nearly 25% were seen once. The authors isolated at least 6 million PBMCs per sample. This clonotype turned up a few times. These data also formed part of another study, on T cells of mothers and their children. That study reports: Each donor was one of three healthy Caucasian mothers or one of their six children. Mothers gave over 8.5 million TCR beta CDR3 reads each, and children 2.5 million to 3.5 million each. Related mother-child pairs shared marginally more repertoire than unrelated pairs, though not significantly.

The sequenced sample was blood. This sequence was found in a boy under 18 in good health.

In DNA form, the CDR3 reads TGCGCCAGCAGCAACGGCCGGGGAGAGGGCAATGAGCAGTTCTTC. Encoded protein: CASSNGRGEGNEQFF. The V and J genes are TRBV5-1 and TRBJ2-1; possibly TRBD2 for D (5 bases). V dropped 4 bases and J dropped 6 bases, with 17 bases sitting between them. The CDR3 is 15 amino acids. The germline gives CDR1 SGHRS, CDR2 YFSETQ.